This T cell receptor beta chain came from a study of T cells after posttransplantation cyclophosphamide. Study-level findings and limits: Donor CD8+ memory clones often dominated recipient blood repertoires at later times. TRB clonality was highly associated with recipient CMV seropositivity and reactivation.

This clone was seen ten or more times. The antigen remains undetermined. On the day of bone marrow donation, the related graft donor provided peripheral blood. Libraries were prepared by immunoSEQ multiplex PCR; TCRdb keeps only in-frame clonotypes and omits some of them. This sample carries over 25,000 clones, none of them present only once. This CDR3 has 16 residues. CDR1 and CDR2 (germline): MDHEN, SYDVKM. Trimming cost V 6 bases and J 5 bases; bases outside gene matches: 7. This sequence joins TRBV28 and TRBJ1-6; 10 nucleotides match TRBD1. This receptor was obtained from an older woman in good health, CMV-negative, and a related stem cell transplant donor. Source material: PBMCs. The CDR3 here is CASSPRGTGDNSPLHF. The CDR3 bases are TGTGCCAGCAGCCCCCGGGGGACAGGGGATAATTCACCCCTCCACTTT.